The T cell receptor beta chain described here comes from a study of T cell responses to AZD1222 COVID-19 vaccine. The table came from immunoSEQ multiplex PCR; TCRdb's copy has only in-frame clones and leaves some out. The data contain 150,000 to 200,000 clones, roughly 92% of them seen just once; the ten biggest clones take up 1.6%. Germline lookup yields CDR1 MDHEN and CDR2 SYDVKM. The CDR3 consists of 14 residues. V dropped 6 bases and J dropped 3 bases, with 12 bases sitting between them. The sample here was peripheral blood, taken 28 days after the second AZD1222 dose. The TCR originated in an adult who received the AZD1222 COVID-19 vaccine. This chain uses TRBV28 with TRBJ1-5, with D uncertain. CDR3 protein: CASSHFGNNQPQHF. The CDR3 DNA follows: TGTGCCAGCAGCCACTTCGGGAACAATCAGCCCCAGCATTTT. The full variable domain, completed using reference TRBV28 and TRBJ1-5, is DVKVTQSSRYLVKRTGEKVFLECVQDMDHENMFWYRQDPGLGLRLIYFSYDVKMKEKGDIPEGYSVSREKKERFSLILESASTNQTSMYLCASSHFGNNQPQHFGDGTRLSIL.